This TCR beta chain was identified during a study of blood T cell repertoires in COVID-19. Sequenced by immunoSEQ multiplex PCR; TCRdb stores in-frame clones only, minus some. The table shows more than 95,000 clones, with 90% occurring only once. The CDR3 sequence is 16 residues long. Germline trimming cut 5 bases from V and 0 bases from J; bases unmatched to any gene: 9. The source material was peripheral blood. This sequence was found in a man in his 60s with acute or convalescent COVID-19. This chain connects TRBV6-7 to TRBJ1-2; 7 bases match TRBD1. TRBV6-7 has ORF status, its function being uncertain. The CDR3 spells CASSKGQTTANYGYTF. The CDR3 nucleotides read TGTGCCAGCAGTAAGGGACAGACTACAGCTAACTATGGCTACACCTTC.